The TCR beta chain described here comes from a study of regulatory T cells in long-lasting Graves disease. Arm-PCR with iRepertoire HTBI primers amplified the CDR3 regions for these TCR beta libraries. TCRdb re-analysed the multiplex PCR reads in MiXCR, keeping a single row per CDR3 protein. The table shows about 440,000 distinct CDR3 sequences, with 16% occurring only once. The CDR3 runs 11 residues. Per the germline V gene, CDR1 is DFQATT and CDR2 is SNEGSKA (reference sequence). V was cut by 6 bases and J by 4 bases, with 10 bases left in between. This clonotype has only a few counts. Time point here: newly diagnosed GD, antithyroid drugs for less than 3 months. After RNA was extracted from PBMCs, the TCR library was made from it. An endocrinology unit in Xi'an, China, supplied the patients. These data were also filed under a second study, of T cells in Graves' hyperthyroidism and ophthalmopathy. That work contributes: For the diagnoses, clinical symptoms, serum thyroxine and TRAb, thyroid ultrasound and orbital computed tomography were used.

J is TRBJ2-7 and V is TRBV20-1, with D uncertain. The receptor comes from a woman aged 30 to 39 with Graves disease. This specimen was peripheral blood mononuclear cells (PBMCs), taken at new diagnosis, from a patient treated with antithyroid drugs. The CDR3 is CSARMGYEQYF. Written as DNA, the CDR3 is TGCAGTGCCAGAATGGGGTACGAGCAGTACTTC.